Detailed here is one T cell receptor beta chain. Germline V gene sequence: CDR1 MNHNY, CDR2 SVGAGI (reference sequence). With V trimmed by 6 bases and J by 9 bases, 12 bases remained unmatched. The CDR3 consists of 15 residues. Study processing details: Amplification of reference gene primers provided the estimated nucleated cell counts. TCRdb's copy holds only in-frame clones and misses some; the assay was immunoSEQ multiplex PCR. The D gene and trimming were derived from the DNA, and the V and J assignments and clone size from that table. Among fewer than 20,000 clones listed, approximately 89% were seen once. The data derive from a study of blood T cell repertoires in COVID-19. Across the whole study: The United States, Italy and Spain provided the acute and convalescent COVID-19 samples. PBMCs, B-cell-depleted T cells, or T cells provided the cDNA or gDNA that made up the material.

The sequenced sample was peripheral blood. V and J are TRBV6-6 and TRBJ1-5, with TRBD1 matching 9 bases. The TCR was taken from a man aged 55 to 70 with active COVID-19. The CDR3 sequence: CASRLQDRGGGPQHF. In DNA, the CDR3 is TGTGCCAGCAGACTACAGGACAGGGGCGGTGGGCCCCAGCATTTT.